A selection of T cell receptor beta chains follows, all from one sample in a study of regulatory T cells in long-lasting Graves disease. TCRdb re-called the multiplex PCR reads through MiXCR, storing one row per CDR3 protein. This sample has 350,000 to 500,000 distinct CDR3 sequences; around 20% occur once, and the top ten carry about 13%. The specimen comprised peripheral blood mononuclear cells (PBMCs), sampled when the disease was refractory, from a patient treated with antithyroid drugs. The origin of the receptors is a female donor with Graves disease. Each CDR3 is given with its conserved first and last residue. A D gene is named only where the DNA matches it firmly. Rows may omit the clone size; those that give it use once, few, many or a size class.

TRBV19	NA	TRBJ1-5	many	TGTGCCACCAGAATCGGGAGGTTTCATCAGCCCCAGCATTTT	CATRIGRFHQPQHF
TRBV7-2	TRBD2	TRBJ2-4	few	TGTGCCAGCAGCCCAATATCCGGACTAGCGGGAGGGTCTACCAAAAACATTCAGTACTTC	CASSPISGLAGGSTKNIQYF
TRBV19	NA	TRBJ1-5	NA	TGTGCCAGTAGTGTGCAACTTAATCAGCCCCAGCATTTT	CASSVQLNQPQHF
TRBV30	NA	TRBJ2-7	NA	TGTGCCTGGAGTCCCCGGGACAAGGCCCCTAAGATGTACTTC	CAWSPRDKAPKMYF
TRBV28	TRBD2	TRBJ2-7	many	TGTGCCAGCAGTTTAGCTAGCGGGGCCTACGAGCAGTACTTC	CASSLASGAYEQYF
TRBV20-1	NA	TRBJ2-2	NA	TGCAGTGCTACCCTCCGGGGGGCGGCCGGGGAGCTGTTTTTT	CSATLRGAAGELFF
TRBV19	NA	TRBJ1-1	many	TGTGCCAGTAGTAAGGTCGCAGAAATGAACACTGAAGCTTTCTTT	CASSKVAEMNTEAFF
TRBV6-5	NA	TRBJ2-5	NA	TGTGCCAGCAGTTACTTGGCTCAGGAAGAGACCCAGTACTTC	CASSYLAQEETQYF
TRBV20-1	NA	TRBJ2-5	NA	TGCAGTGCTAGAGATTATTTTCTAGGCAGCTTCCAAGAGACCCAGTACTTC	CSARDYFLGSFQETQYF
TRBV11-2	NA	TRBJ2-3	few	TGTGCCAGCAGCTTACTTGGACAAACAGATACGCAGTATTTT	CASSLLGQTDTQYF
TRBV19	NA	TRBJ1-5	few	TGTGCCAGTAGTGCGAACTTCTTGGGTCTTCAGCCCCAGCATTTT	CASSANFLGLQPQHF